This TCR beta chain emerged from a study of CD8 T cells in ankylosing spondylitis. The study's findings and limits: With a CD8+ phenotype, disease-linked clones were relatively rare in peripheral blood. Ankylosing spondylitis blood seemed to carry a telltale TCR beta motif made of under ten highly homologous variants. In ankylosing spondylitis patients, matched synovial fluid reportedly showed significant enrichment of disease-linked clones.

TCR beta libraries were made by quantitative 5'-RACE with molecular barcodes. TCRdb analysed the 5' RACE reads with MiXCR anew, one entry per CDR3 protein. The table includes over 450,000 distinct CDR3 sequences, over 9.5% detected once. For this clonotype: What it binds is unknown.

The germline V and J ends were trimmed by 4 bases and 6 bases, with 14 bases remaining between them. Germline-derived CDR1 and CDR2 are SGHRS and YFSETQ. The CDR3 runs to 14 residues. The source is a male donor with ankylosing spondylitis. The specimen was blood, either unsorted or a sorted T cell fraction (not recorded which). This rearrangement joins TRBV5-1 to TRBJ2-1; a possible D gene is TRBD1 (6 bases). CDR3: CASSASAQGNEQFF. The CDR3 DNA is TGCGCCAGCAGCGCCTCCGCACAGGGCAATGAGCAGTTCTTC.